One T cell receptor (beta chain) is described in this entry. Its specific antigen is unknown. Base qualities were left out, and no much larger clone turns up one base away. The data derive from a study of T cells in Graves' hyperthyroidism and ophthalmopathy (dated by TCRdb to between 2017 and 2020). As for the study more broadly: Peripheral blood was sampled at the time of initial diagnosis, prior to any treatment. TCR Vbeta CDR3 sequencing of 120 to 150 peripheral blood samples (approximately 44 ophthalmopathy, some 75 hyperthyroidism and approximately 17 progressor patients) is reported in the paper. In addition, the study compared T-cell repertoires in thyroid tissue and in blood from a handful of Graves' hyperthyroidism patients. For training and testing, the 100 or so patients in the discovery cohort were randomly divided in a 7:3 ratio. After blood sampling, hyperthyroidism patients were treated with methimazole at a starting dose of 30 mg daily, and ophthalmopathy patients were treated with high-dose intravenous methylprednisolone. An independent validation cohort of 18 to 20 hyperthyroidism patients and about 15 patients who later progressed to ophthalmopathy tested prospective prediction of ophthalmopathy. A discovery cohort of roughly 96 patients, approximately 45 with Graves' ophthalmopathy and 57 with stable Graves' hyperthyroidism, was used to find distinguishing TCR V-J signatures. Study-wide findings and limitations: During validation, the model predicted progression to ophthalmopathy a median of approximately six months ahead of onset, with approximately 70% sensitivity and 72% to 85% specificity. Sample size was not statistically predetermined, and investigators were not blinded to group allocation. Blood samples also contained most of the expanded thyroid clonotypes (frequency above 0.001), which suggests that blood repertoires may reflect thyroid immune responses. A model built on a 13 V-J signature distinguished ophthalmopathy from stable hyperthyroidism, reaching about 89% sensitivity and about 81% specificity in cross-validation and 80%/75% in testing.

CDR1 ENHRY and CDR2 SYGVKD are derived from the germline V gene. From cysteine to phenylalanine, the CDR3 is 11 amino acids long. Only the CDR3 region is kept as DNA, spanning 33 bases read in frame from base 1. Graves' hyperthyroidism was defined as stable when no progression to ophthalmopathy occurred over 18 months of follow-up. The hyperthyroidism patients were between 18 and 65 years old and newly diagnosed, with a disease duration of less than 2 months. Patients with uncontrolled infections, other autoimmune diseases, pregnancy or lactation were excluded. Diagnoses relied on clinical symptoms, serum thyroxine and TRAb, thyroid ultrasound and orbital computed tomography. Ficoll-Paque density gradient centrifugation was used to isolate PBMCs from under 11 ml of fresh peripheral blood. Trizol reagent was used to extract total RNA, and RNA quality was then checked on an Agilent 2100 Bioanalyzer.

Amplification of TCR beta CDR3 regions was carried out from RNA transcripts. The TCR CDR3 was subjected to a first round of RT-PCR using the HTBI primer set and the Qiagen OneStep RT-PCR kit. Libraries were constructed in a second round of multiplex PCR, after which size selection and purification were carried out. Sequencing of the libraries was done on an Illumina HiSeq2000 using paired-end 100 bp reads. Turning to the authors' computational methods: SOAPnuke was used to process the raw data, with reads discarded if the reads contained adapters or uncalled bases, had a mean Phred below 15, or lacked an exact constant-primer or identifier match. COPE v1.2.5 was used to merge the high-quality paired reads, and each unique nucleotide sequence was defined as a clonotype. MiTCR v1.1 was used to align the clonotypes against IMGT TRBV, TRBD and TRBJ reference segments. Only V-J combinations with frequency above 0.0001, covering approximately 99% of repertoires, were analysed. A TCS score was defined as the ratio between F50 (clonal expansion) and ExV (chaos), using BLOSUM62-based TCRdist between CDR3 peptides within each V-J. Welch's t-statistics and random forest reduced fewer than 600 V-J features to about 13, which were used in a naive Bayes classifier (R e1071). Thyroid-blood repertoire similarity was quantified with the Morisita-Horn index. TCRdb reran the public reads through fastp at Q25 and MiXCR, keeping productive beta chains. Each record represents a unique CDR3 protein, reported with the most common genes and DNA among its rows. TCRdb assigned the V and J calls; the authors' analysis was not used. Recorded for this sample are 700,000 to 950,000 distinct CDR3 sequences; approximately 40% of them occurred a single time. The leading ten clones occupy roughly 30% of the sample.

This TCR derives from a woman between 35 and 50 years old with Graves' hyperthyroidism. What was sequenced was blood. The chain employs TRBV10-3 and TRBJ1-6, with the D gene not confidently named. For the CDR3, the sequence is CARTQHSPLHF. The nucleotide sequence is given as TGTGCTAGAACCCAGCATTCACCCCTCCACTTT.